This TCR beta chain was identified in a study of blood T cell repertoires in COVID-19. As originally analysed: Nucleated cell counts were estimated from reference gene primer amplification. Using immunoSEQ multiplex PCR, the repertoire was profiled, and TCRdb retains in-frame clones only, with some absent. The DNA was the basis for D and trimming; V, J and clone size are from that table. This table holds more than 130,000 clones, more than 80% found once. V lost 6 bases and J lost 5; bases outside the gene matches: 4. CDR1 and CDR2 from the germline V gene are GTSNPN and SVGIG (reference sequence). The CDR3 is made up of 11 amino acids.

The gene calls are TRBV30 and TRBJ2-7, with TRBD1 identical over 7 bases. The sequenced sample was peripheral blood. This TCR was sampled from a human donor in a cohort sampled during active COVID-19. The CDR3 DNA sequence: TGTGCCTGCGGACAGGTTCACGAGCAGTACTTC. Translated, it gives CACGQVHEQYF.